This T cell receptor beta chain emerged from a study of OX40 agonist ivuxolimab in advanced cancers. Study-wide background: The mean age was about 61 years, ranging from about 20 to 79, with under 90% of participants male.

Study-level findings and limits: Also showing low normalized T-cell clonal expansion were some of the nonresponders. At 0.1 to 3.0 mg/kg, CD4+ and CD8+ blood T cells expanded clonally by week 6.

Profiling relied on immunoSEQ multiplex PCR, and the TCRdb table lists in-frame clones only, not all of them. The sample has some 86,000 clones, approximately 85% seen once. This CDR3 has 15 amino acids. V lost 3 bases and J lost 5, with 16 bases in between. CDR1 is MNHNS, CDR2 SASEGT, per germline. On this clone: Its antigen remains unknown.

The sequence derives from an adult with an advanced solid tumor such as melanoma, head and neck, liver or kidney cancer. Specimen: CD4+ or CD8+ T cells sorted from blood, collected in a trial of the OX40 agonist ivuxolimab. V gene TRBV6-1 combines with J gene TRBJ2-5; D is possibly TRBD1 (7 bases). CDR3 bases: TGTGCCAGCAGTGAGGAGGGGGCTGGTTTGGAGACCCAGTACTTC. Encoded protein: CASSEEGAGLETQYF.